A selection of T cell receptor beta chains follows, all from one sample in a study of blood T cell repertoires in COVID-19. Generated by immunoSEQ multiplex PCR, the TCRdb table keeps only in-frame clones and is missing some. The sample lists roughly 130,000 clones, 86% occurring once. Sequencing was done on a sample of peripheral blood. All receptors derive from a man in his forties with acute or convalescent COVID-19. The CDR3 runs from the conserved cysteine through the conserved F or W. Each record gives: CDR3 DNA, CDR3 protein, D gene, V gene, J gene. The D gene is left open where the match is weak.

TGTGCCAGCAGCTCGGACAGGGACCATGGCTACACCTTC	CASSSDRDHGYTF	TRBD1	TRBV7-8	TRBJ1-2
TGTGCCGCGGAAAGGATAGGGGCTGAAGCTTTCTTT	CAAERIGAEAFF	.	TRBV6-5	TRBJ1-1
TGTGCTAGTGGCCAAGATTGGGGCTCTAGCAATCAGCCCCAGCATTTT	CASGQDWGSSNQPQHF	.	TRBV12-5	TRBJ1-5
TGTGCCAGCAGCTTAGAGACTAGCGGGGGGGAGACCCAGTACTTC	CASSLETSGGETQYF	TRBD2	TRBV7-6	TRBJ2-5
TGCGCCAGCAGCTCCACAGGGGGCAGGACTGAAGCTTTCTTT	CASSSTGGRTEAFF	TRBD1	TRBV5-1	TRBJ1-1
TGTGCCAGCATTCGGCTCCCGGGGGGCGAAGCTTTCTTT	CASIRLPGGEAFF	.	TRBV12-3/TRBV12-4	TRBJ1-1
TGTGCCAGCAGCCTCCGCAGGGGGTTCACTGAAGCTTTCTTT	CASSLRRGFTEAFF	TRBD1	TRBV6-5	TRBJ1-1
TGCAGTGCTAGTTTCCCTTTGACAGCTAACAAAAACATTCAGTACTTC	CSASFPLTANKNIQYF	.	TRBV20-1	TRBJ2-4
TGCGCCAGCAGCTTGGTAGGGGGCTTAGGAACAGATACGCAGTATTTT	CASSLVGGLGTDTQYF	TRBD1	TRBV5-1	TRBJ2-3
TGTGCCAGCAGCGTAGCAGGAGGACAGGGGGCGGCTGAAGCTTTCTTT	CASSVAGGQGAAEAFF	TRBD1	TRBV9	TRBJ1-1